The 32 T cell receptor beta chains below all came from one sample that was sequenced in a study of blood T cell repertoires in COVID-19. Only in-frame clones appear in the TCRdb table, and some are missing; sequencing was by immunoSEQ multiplex PCR. Among about 200,000 clones listed, approximately 89% were seen once. The sequenced sample was PBMCs or T cells enriched from blood (not recorded which). The receptors were sampled from a woman aged 40 to 50 with acute COVID-19.

The V and J genes are TRBV19 and TRBJ2-7; no firm D call. Looked up from germline, CDR1 is LNHDA and CDR2 is SQIVND (reference sequence). The CDR3 spans 14 residues. The V end lost 2 bases, the J end lost 0 bases, and 8 bases lay between the germline ends. Here the CDR3 reads CASSIWAGSYEQYF. DNA for the CDR3: TGTGCCAGTAGTATATGGGCCGGCTCCTACGAGCAGTACTTC.

The V call is TRBV6-5, the J call TRBJ2-7, with 9 bases fitting TRBD1. The CDR3 contains 14 residues. CDR1 is MNHEY and CDR2 is SVGAGI in the germline V gene. The V and J ends lost 10 bases and 7 bases, in that order; junction bases with no gene match: 14. The CDR3 nucleotides are TGTGCCACCAACCGGGACAGGGTTAGTTGGGAGCAGTACTTC. Translating gives CATNRDRVSWEQYF.

This clone has a single count. The rearrangement links TRBV11-2 to TRBJ2-7; a possible D gene is TRBD1 (5 bases). V was trimmed by 5 bases and J by 0 bases, leaving 8 bases between them. The germline CDR1 and CDR2 sequences are SGHAT and FQNNGV. The CDR3 is made up of 13 amino acids. The CDR3 nucleotides are TGTGCCAGCAGCGCCCAGGGCTCCTACGAGCAGTACTTC. Translation gives CASSAQGSYEQYF. The full variable domain, completed using reference TRBV11-2 and TRBJ2-7, is EAGVAQSPRYKIIEKRQSVAFWCNPISGHATLYWYQQILGQGPKLLIQFQNNGVVDDSQLPKDRFSAERLKGVDSTLKIQPAKLEDSAVYLCASSAQGSYEQYFGPGTRLTVT.

The CDR3 sequence: CASSLDVTDEAFF. The CDR3 nucleotides read TGCGCCAGCAGCTTGGATGTGACAGATGAAGCTTTCTTT. The V gene is TRBV5-1, the J gene TRBJ1-1; tentative D call: TRBD1 (5 bases). The CDR3 totals 13 residues. The ends were cut back, 0 bases at V and 7 bases at J, with 10 bases in the middle. In germline, CDR1 is SGHRS, CDR2 YFSETQ.

CDR3 region: CASSLAAKRSSTDTQYF. In DNA form, the CDR3 reads TGTGCCAGCAGCTTAGCGGCGAAGCGGTCTAGCACAGATACGCAGTATTTT. This chain uses TRBV7-8 with TRBJ2-3; weak D call: TRBD2 (5 bases). The ends were cut back, 0 bases at V and 0 bases at J, with 13 bases in the middle. CDR1 is SGHVS, CDR2 FQNEAQ, per germline. The CDR3 spans 17 residues.

The J gene is TRBJ1-1, the V gene TRBV19, with D perhaps TRBD1 (6 bases). The CDR3 extends over 13 amino acids. V was trimmed by 3 bases and J by 4 bases, leaving 9 bases between them. In germline, CDR1 is LNHDA, CDR2 SQIVND (reference sequence). CDR3 loop: CASSIDRTTEAFF. In nucleotides, the CDR3 is TGTGCCAGTAGTATCGACAGGACCACTGAAGCTTTCTTT.

Here the CDR3 reads CASSFGGNYNEQFF. CDR3 sequence (DNA): TGTGCCAGCAGCTTTGGCGGGAACTACAATGAGCAGTTCTTC. This chain uses TRBV5-6 with TRBJ2-1, with D tentatively TRBD2 (6 bases). The germline V gene has CDR1 SGHDT and CDR2 YYEEEE. The CDR3 spans 14 residues. The V end lost 2 bases, the J end lost 3 bases, and 9 bases lay between the germline ends. Variable domain in full (rest from reference TRBV5-6 and TRBJ2-1): DAGVTQSPTHLIKTRGQQVTLRCSPKSGHDTVSWYQQALGQGPQFIFQYYEEEERQRGNFPDRFSGHQFPNYSSELNVNALLLGDSALYLCASSFGGNYNEQFFGPGTRLTVL.

The CDR3 bases are TGTGCCAGCAGCTTAGGTGGAGGGAGAGGTGGAAACACCATATATTTT. This gives the protein CASSLGGGRGGNTIYF. The chain links TRBV13 to TRBJ1-3; no clear D. CDR1 PRHDT and CDR2 FYEKMQ come from the germline V gene (reference sequence). Trimming stripped 0 bases from V and 3 bases from J, with 12 bases between. The length of the CDR3 is 16 residues.

The rearrangement links TRBV27 to TRBJ2-7; 10 bases are a match to TRBD1. V trimming: 3 bases; J trimming: 4 bases; junction bases outside the gene matches: 6. The CDR3 totals 15 residues. Germline V gene data show CDR1 as MNHEY and CDR2 as SMNVEV (reference sequence). The CDR3 region has the DNA TGTGCCAGCAGTTTTGGAGACAGGGGGCGTTACGAGCAGTACTTC. It specifies CASSFGDRGRYEQYF.

The CDR3 DNA is TGTGCCACCAGTGATTTGTCGTACACCGGGGAGCTGTTTTTT. Encoded protein: CATSDLSYTGELFF. V and J are TRBV24-1 and TRBJ2-2; no definite D call. Trimming pared 0 bases from V and 3 bases from J, leaving 4 bases between. CDR1 is KGHDR and CDR2 is SFDVKD in the germline V gene. The CDR3 loop spans 14 amino acids.

The chain carries TRBV5-1 and TRBJ2-6; the match to TRBD1 covers 8 bases. The germline gives CDR1 SGHRS, CDR2 YFSETQ. V was pared by 2 bases and J by 0 bases, with 1 base of the junction left unmatched. CDR3 size: 16 residues. In DNA, the CDR3 is TGCGCCAGCAGCTTCACAGGGGGCTCTGGGGCCAACGTCCTGACTTTC. It codes for CASSFTGGSGANVLTF.

This chain links TRBV10-1 with TRBJ2-3, with 11 bases aligning to TRBD2. This CDR3 is 17 amino acids long. Germline assignment: CDR1 WNHNN and CDR2 SYGVQD (reference sequence). V shed 2 bases and J 2 bases; nucleotides not matched to a gene: 6. The CDR3: CASSEAASGGPTDTQYF. As DNA, the CDR3 is TGCGCCAGCAGTGAGGCAGCTAGCGGGGGGCCCACAGATACGCAGTATTTT.

J is TRBJ1-1 and V is TRBV2; TRBD1 might be the D (5 bases). This CDR3 region has 13 residues. The germline gives CDR1 SNHLY, CDR2 FYNNEI. Trimming shortened V by 7 bases and J by 4 bases, and 13 bases separated the two germline ends. The CDR3 DNA reads TGTGCCAGCAATGGGGGGTACGGCACTGAAGCTTTCTTT. This encodes CASNGGYGTEAFF.

The rearrangement links TRBV10-3 to TRBJ2-5; weak D call: TRBD2 (5 bases). Germline V lookup: CDR1 ENHRY, CDR2 SYGVKD. The CDR3 length is 16 residues. Trimming removed 0 bases at V and 4 bases at J, with 15 bases between. This CDR3 reads CAISESGKAAGETQYF. CDR3 coding DNA: TGTGCCATCAGTGAGTCTGGGAAAGCGGCAGGAGAGACCCAGTACTTC.

The table lists this clone with a count of one. V and J are TRBV3-1 (or the pseudogene TRBV3-2) and TRBJ2-1; TRBD2 aligns across 9 bases. Germline V gene sequence: CDR1 LGHDT, CDR2 YNNKEL (reference sequence). This CDR3 contains 19 residues. After removal of 2 bases from V and 0 bases from J, the junction contained 11 bases not matched to a gene. CDR3 loop: CASSQRYPSGVRSYNEQFF. Here the CDR3 DNA reads TGTGCCAGCAGCCAACGGTATCCTAGCGGGGTCCGCTCCTACAATGAGCAGTTCTTC.

J is TRBJ2-1 and V is TRBV12-5, with 11 nucleotides matching TRBD2. With V trimmed by 3 bases and J by 8 bases, 12 bases remained unmatched. The CDR3 length is 17 residues. Germline CDR1 and CDR2: LGHNT and FRNRAP. The CDR3 coding sequence is TGTGCTAGTGGTTTCCAGGGTAGCGGGAGGGTCGCCCATGAGCAGTTCTTC. The encoded protein is CASGFQGSGRVAHEQFF.

The CDR3 loop is CASSTGGWEKLFF. Written as DNA, the CDR3 is TGTGCCAGTAGTACAGGGGGTTGGGAAAAACTGTTTTTT. The chain is built from TRBV19 and TRBJ1-4; 7 positions agree with TRBD1. The CDR3 consists of 13 residues. The germline V gene encodes CDR1 LNHDA and CDR2 SQIVND (reference sequence). Losses at the gene ends were 4 bases for V and 8 bases for J; bases not matched to a gene: 4.

The chain has TRBV12-3 or TRBV12-4 and TRBJ2-2; D is unresolved. This CDR3 region has 12 residues. The V end lost 3 bases, the J end lost 6 bases, and 5 bases lay between the germline ends. CDR3 coding DNA: TGTGCCAGCAGTTTCCCGGCCGGGGAGCTGTTTTTT. Amino acids: CASSFPAGELFF.

This rearrangement joins TRBV7-9 to TRBJ1-1, with D perhaps TRBD1 (6 bases). Germline-derived CDR1 and CDR2 are SEHNR and FQNEAQ (reference sequence). V was cut by 6 bases and J by 4 bases, with 12 bases left in between. The CDR3 is 13 residues long. The CDR3 DNA follows: TGTGCCAGCAGACCGGACAGCTTCACTGAAGCTTTCTTT. This translates into CASRPDSFTEAFF.

This clone occurred once. The rearrangement uses TRBV15 and TRBJ2-2, with a tentative D call TRBD1 (5 bases). V was pared by 6 bases and J by 1 base, with 12 bases between. The germline V gene has CDR1 LNHNV and CDR2 YYDKDF (reference sequence). The CDR3 loop spans 15 amino acids. CDR3 loop: CATRGPDKNTGELFF. The DNA of the CDR3 is TGTGCCACCAGAGGCCCGGACAAGAACACCGGGGAGCTGTTTTTT. Full variable domain (rest looked up from reference TRBV15 and TRBJ2-2): DAMVIQNPRYQVTQFGKPVTLSCSQTLNHNVMYWYQQKSSQAPKLLFHYYDKDFNNEADTPDNFQSRRPNTSFCFLDIRSPGLGDTAMYLCATRGPDKNTGELFFGEGSRLTVL.

V is TRBV9 and J is TRBJ2-7; D not resolved. CDR3 length: 13 amino acids. With 2 bases removed from V and 0 bases from J, the gap between germline ends came to 6 bases. Germline CDR1 is SGDLS and CDR2 is YYNGEE. CDR3 in DNA: TGTGCCAGCAGCGTCCCGAGCTCCTACGAGCAGTACTTC. This sequence encodes CASSVPSSYEQYF.

The chain employs TRBV6-5 and TRBJ1-4, with D possibly TRBD1 on 5 matching bases. The CDR3 is made up of 13 amino acids. V was pared by 5 bases and J by 8 bases, with 12 bases between. Germline V gene lookup returns CDR1 MNHEY and CDR2 SVGAGI. The CDR3 bases are TGTGCCAGCAGTCCCCCAGGGTGGGAAAAACTGTTTTTT. It yields the protein CASSPPGWEKLFF.

J is TRBJ1-3 and V is TRBV12-5; 8 bases fit TRBD1. Germline V gives CDR1 LGHNT, CDR2 FRNRAP. This CDR3 contains 22 residues. V shed 0 bases, J shed 0 bases, and the junction held 19 bases outside the gene matches. This chain's CDR3 is CASGLVSKTDRAPLDSGNTIYF. CDR3 coding DNA: TGTGCTAGTGGTTTGGTCTCAAAAACGGACAGGGCCCCCCTCGACTCTGGAAACACCATATATTTT. Using reference TRBV12-5 and TRBJ1-3 for the parts outside the CDR3, the full variable domain is DARVTQTPRHKVTEMGQEVTMRCQPILGHNTVFWYRQTMMQGLELLAYFRNRAPLDDSGMPKDRFSAEMPDATLATLKIQPSEPRDSAVYFCASGLVSKTDRAPLDSGNTIYFGEGSWLTVV.

The chain links TRBV5-1 to TRBJ1-4, with 8 bases fitting TRBD1. V trimming: 4 bases; J trimming: 4 bases; junction bases outside the gene matches: 3. The length of the CDR3 is 14 residues. Germline V gives CDR1 SGHRS, CDR2 YFSETQ. CDR3 nucleotide sequence: TGCGCCAGCAGCCCAGGACAGGGTAATGAAAAACTGTTTTTT. This translates into CASSPGQGNEKLFF. Filled out from reference TRBV5-1 and TRBJ1-4, the complete variable domain reads KAGVTQTPRYLIKTRGQQVTLSCSPISGHRSVSWYQQTPGQGLQFLFEYFSETQRNKGNFPGRFSGRQFSNSRSEMNVSTLELGDSALYLCASSPGQGNEKLFFGSGTQLSVL.

This chain links TRBV4-3 with TRBJ2-4; perhaps TRBD2 as D (5 bases). V lost 4 bases and J lost 8, with 15 bases in between. CDR3 length: 14 amino acids. Germline CDR1 is LGHNA and CDR2 is YSLEER. Written as DNA, the CDR3 is TGCGCCAGCAGCCCCCGATCAGTGCGGGACATTCAGTACTTC. Translated: CASSPRSVRDIQYF.

This clone has a handful of counts. This specimen includes other DNA sequences encoding the same CDR3. This rearrangement joins TRBV19 to TRBJ2-2; 7 positions match TRBD1. V shed 3 bases, J shed 0 bases, and the junction held 4 bases outside the gene matches. This CDR3 is 16 amino acids long. Germline CDR1 reads LNHDA; CDR2 reads SQIVND (reference sequence). DNA of the CDR3: TGTGCCAGTAGTATTGCCGGGACAGCGAACACCGGGGAGCTGTTTTTT. Amino acids: CASSIAGTANTGELFF.

The chain employs TRBV6-5 and TRBJ2-7; TRBD1 matches 8 bases. CDR3 size: 13 residues. Germline V gene sequence: CDR1 MNHEY, CDR2 SVGAGI. Trimming cost V 5 bases and J 4 bases; bases outside gene matches: 4. The CDR3 spells CASSQRTGYEQYF. The CDR3 DNA reads TGTGCCAGCAGTCAACGGACAGGGTACGAGCAGTACTTC.

This clone has just one count. The V and J genes are TRBV23-1 and TRBJ1-2; TRBD1 agrees at 8 bases. TRBV23-1 is marked as an open reading frame, function uncertain. V trimming: 3 bases; J trimming: 5 bases; junction bases outside the gene matches: 5. The CDR3 spans 14 residues. The chain's CDR3 is CASSHLTGDYGYTF. In DNA, the CDR3 is TGCGCCAGCAGTCACCTGACAGGGGATTATGGCTACACCTTC.

V and J are TRBV7-9 and TRBJ2-2, with 11 bases fitting TRBD2. CDR1 is SEHNR and CDR2 is FQNEAQ in the germline V gene (reference sequence). Trimming cost V 5 bases and J 2 bases; bases outside gene matches: 7. The CDR3 loop spans 17 amino acids. The CDR3 bases are TGTGCCAGCAGCCTATTGACTAGCGGGGCCAACACCGGGGAGCTGTTTTTT. Translated, it gives CASSLLTSGANTGELFF.

The V and J genes are TRBV18 and TRBJ2-1; 8 bases line up with TRBD1. V gave up 1 base and J gave up 6 bases; unmatched junction bases: 8. CDR1 and CDR2 (germline): KGHSH, LQKENI. The CDR3 length is 16 residues. For the CDR3, the DNA is TGTGCCAGCTCACCACTTCCCAGGGGGCAGTTCAATGAGCAGTTCTTC. It is translated as CASSPLPRGQFNEQFF.

The J gene is TRBJ2-3, the V gene TRBV24-1; D gene unclear. The CDR3 consists of 13 residues. The ends were cut back, 4 bases at V and 0 bases at J, with 4 bases in the middle. Looked up from germline, CDR1 is KGHDR and CDR2 is SFDVKD. The CDR3 bases are TGTGCCACCAGTGACGGGAGCACAGATACGCAGTATTTT. As protein: CATSDGSTDTQYF.

The chain employs TRBV7-9 and TRBJ2-7; maybe TRBD2 (6 bases). The V end lost 5 bases, the J end lost 7 bases, and 12 bases lay between the germline ends. The germline V gene encodes CDR1 SEHNR and CDR2 FQNEAQ (reference sequence). The CDR3 covers 12 residues. The CDR3 nucleotides are TGTGCCAGCAGCCCAGGGCGGGGAGAGCAGTACTTC. This encodes CASSPGRGEQYF.